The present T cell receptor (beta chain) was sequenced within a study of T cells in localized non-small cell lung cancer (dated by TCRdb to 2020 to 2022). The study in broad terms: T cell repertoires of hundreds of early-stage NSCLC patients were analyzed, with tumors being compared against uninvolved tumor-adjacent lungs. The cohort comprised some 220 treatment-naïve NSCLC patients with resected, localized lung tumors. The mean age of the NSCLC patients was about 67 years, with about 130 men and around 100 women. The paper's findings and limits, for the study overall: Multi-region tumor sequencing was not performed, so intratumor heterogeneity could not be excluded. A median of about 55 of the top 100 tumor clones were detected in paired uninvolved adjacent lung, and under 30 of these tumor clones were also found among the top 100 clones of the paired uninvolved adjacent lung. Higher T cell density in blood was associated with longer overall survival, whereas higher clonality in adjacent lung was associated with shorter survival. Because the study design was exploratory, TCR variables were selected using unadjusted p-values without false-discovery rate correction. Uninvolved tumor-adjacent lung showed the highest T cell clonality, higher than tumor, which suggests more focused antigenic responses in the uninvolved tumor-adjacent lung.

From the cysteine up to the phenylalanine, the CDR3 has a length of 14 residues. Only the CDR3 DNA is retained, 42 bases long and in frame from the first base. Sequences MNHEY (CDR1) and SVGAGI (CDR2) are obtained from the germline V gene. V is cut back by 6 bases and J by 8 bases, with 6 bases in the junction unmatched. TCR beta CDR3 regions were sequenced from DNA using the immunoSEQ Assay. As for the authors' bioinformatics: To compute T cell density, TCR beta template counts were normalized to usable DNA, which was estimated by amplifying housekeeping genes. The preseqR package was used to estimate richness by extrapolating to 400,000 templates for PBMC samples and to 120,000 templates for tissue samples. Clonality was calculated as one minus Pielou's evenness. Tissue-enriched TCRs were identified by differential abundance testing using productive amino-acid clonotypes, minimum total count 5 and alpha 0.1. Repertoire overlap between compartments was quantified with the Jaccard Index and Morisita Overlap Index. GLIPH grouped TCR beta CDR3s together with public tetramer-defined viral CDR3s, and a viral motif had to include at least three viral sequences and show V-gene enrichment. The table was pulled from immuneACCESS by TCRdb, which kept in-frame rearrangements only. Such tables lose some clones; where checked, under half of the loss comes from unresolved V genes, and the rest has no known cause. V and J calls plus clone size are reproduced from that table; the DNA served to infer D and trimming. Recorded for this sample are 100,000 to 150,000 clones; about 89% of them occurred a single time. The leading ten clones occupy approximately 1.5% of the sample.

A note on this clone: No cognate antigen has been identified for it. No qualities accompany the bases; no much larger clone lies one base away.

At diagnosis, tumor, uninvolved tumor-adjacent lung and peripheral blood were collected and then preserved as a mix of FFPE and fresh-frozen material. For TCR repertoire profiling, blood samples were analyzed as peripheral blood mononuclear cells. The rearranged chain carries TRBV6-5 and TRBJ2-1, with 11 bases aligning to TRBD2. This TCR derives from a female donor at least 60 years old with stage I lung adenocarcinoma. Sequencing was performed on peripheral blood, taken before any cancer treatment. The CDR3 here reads CASRTSGTGHEQFF. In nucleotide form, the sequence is TGTGCCAGCAGGACTAGCGGGACCGGGCATGAGCAGTTCTTC.